The TCR beta chain under discussion was sequenced for a study of blood T cell repertoires in COVID-19. Across the whole study: T cells, B-cell-depleted T cells, or PBMCs provided the cDNA or gDNA that served as material.

Residents of about two dozen US areas, aged roughly 18 to 90 years, made up the participants. Participants were placed into cohorts based on the clinical history they reported. This table comes from immunoSEQ multiplex PCR, and its TCRdb copy is limited to in-frame clones, with some not included. The table lists over 200,000 clones, roughly 87% of them singletons. Losses at the gene ends were 5 bases for V and 7 bases for J; bases not matched to a gene: 8. Germline CDR1 MDHEN, CDR2 SYDVKM. The CDR3 is 15 amino acids. V gene TRBV28 combines with J gene TRBJ1-6, with 7 bases aligning to TRBD1. The clonotype comes from a man aged 25-45 years who had recovered from COVID-19. The sequenced sample consisted of PBMCs or T cells enriched from blood (not recorded which). CDR3 sequence: CASSPPGQRNSPLHF. The DNA of the CDR3 is TGTGCCAGCAGTCCGCCGGGACAGCGAAATTCACCCCTCCACTTT. Looking up the rest from reference TRBV28 and TRBJ1-6 gives the full variable domain: DVKVTQSSRYLVKRTGEKVFLECVQDMDHENMFWYRQDPGLGLRLIYFSYDVKMKEKGDIPEGYSVSREKKERFSLILESASTNQTSMYLCASSPPGQRNSPLHFGNGTRLTVT.